This record concerns one TCR beta chain sequence. Its target is unknown. In the PCR, 60 Vbeta and 13 Jbeta primers were used. Clones were read by immunoSEQ multiplex PCR, and TCRdb kept only the in-frame ones, dropping some. The sample lists under 150,000 clones; 73% were seen once. This record comes from a study of cytomegalovirus exposure and HLA in healthy donors. Study-level points and caveats: There were several of the most significant clusters that appeared linked to common viral pathogens in a later analysis.

After removal of 6 bases from V and 3 bases from J, the junction contained 10 bases not matched to a gene. This CDR3 contains 15 residues. Looked up from germline, CDR1 is MDHEN and CDR2 is SYDVKM. The sequencing input was PBMCs. The clonotype originates from a human donor in good health. The rearrangement uses TRBV28 and TRBJ2-7; 8 bases line up with TRBD2. DNA for the CDR3: TGTGCCAGCAGGCCTACCGGGACTAGGAACTACGAGCAGTACTTC. It is translated as CASRPTGTRNYEQYF.